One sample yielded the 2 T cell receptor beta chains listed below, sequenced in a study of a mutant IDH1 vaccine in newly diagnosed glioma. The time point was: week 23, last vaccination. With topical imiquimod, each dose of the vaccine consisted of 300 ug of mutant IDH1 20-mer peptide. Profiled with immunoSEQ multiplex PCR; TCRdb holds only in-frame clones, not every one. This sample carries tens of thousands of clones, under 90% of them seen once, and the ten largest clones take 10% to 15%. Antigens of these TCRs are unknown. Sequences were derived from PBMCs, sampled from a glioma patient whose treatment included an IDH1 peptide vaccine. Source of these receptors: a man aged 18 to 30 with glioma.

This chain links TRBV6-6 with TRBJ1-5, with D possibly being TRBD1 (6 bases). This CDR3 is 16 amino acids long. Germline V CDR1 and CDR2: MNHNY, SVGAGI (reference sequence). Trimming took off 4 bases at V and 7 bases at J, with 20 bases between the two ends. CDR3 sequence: CASSSGRDTYSQPQHF. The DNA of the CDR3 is TGTGCCAGCAGTTCGGGCCGGGACACCTATTCCCAGCCCCAGCATTTT.

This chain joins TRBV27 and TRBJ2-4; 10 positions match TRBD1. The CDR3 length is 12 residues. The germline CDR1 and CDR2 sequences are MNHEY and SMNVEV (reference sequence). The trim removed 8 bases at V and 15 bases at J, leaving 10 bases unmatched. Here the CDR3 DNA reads TGTGCCAGCGGGGACAGGGGAGGTGCGAGGTACTTC. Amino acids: CASGDRGGARYF.